The TCR beta chain under discussion was sequenced for a study of T cells in Graves' hyperthyroidism and ophthalmopathy. Study-level points and caveats: In simple terms, a model built on 13 V-J features told ophthalmopathy apart from stable hyperthyroidism. Blood shared most expanded thyroid clonotypes above 0.001.

What was amplified from RNA transcripts were TCR beta CDR3 regions. HTBI primers were employed in a first-round RT-PCR of the TCR CDR3. TCRdb re-analysed the multiplex PCR reads in MiXCR, keeping a single row per CDR3 protein. Altogether 690,000 or so distinct CDR3 sequences are present, 18% being singletons, with the ten largest covering 16%. The germline V gene encodes CDR1 DFQATT and CDR2 SNEGSKA (reference sequence). The germline V and J ends were trimmed by 0 bases and 3 bases, with 15 bases remaining between them. The CDR3 has 16 amino acids. On this clonotype itself: No antigen is known for it.

Clinical symptoms, serum thyroxine, TRAb, thyroid ultrasound and orbital computed tomography established diagnosis. PBMCs stemmed from approximately 10 ml fresh peripheral blood. V is TRBV20-1 and J is TRBJ1-3; D perhaps matches TRBD1 (5 bases). The source material was blood. The source of this sequence is a woman aged 45-60 years with Graves' hyperthyroidism that later progressed to Graves' ophthalmopathy. The CDR3 region is CSARDRGWNGGNTIYF. Here the CDR3 DNA reads TGCAGTGCTAGAGATAGGGGCTGGAACGGTGGAAACACCATATATTTT.